The entry below describes one T cell receptor beta chain. Under the authors' procedure: Using reference gene primer amplification, nucleated cell counts were estimated. TCRdb's copy holds only in-frame clones and misses some; the assay was immunoSEQ multiplex PCR. Clone size and V and J calls were adopted from that table, with D and trimming inferred from the DNA. The data contain about 120,000 clones, approximately 90% of them seen just once; the ten biggest clones take up approximately 4.2%. These data come from a study of blood T cell repertoires in COVID-19. Across the study: Material from acute and convalescent COVID-19 was sourced from the United States, Italy and Spain. In each case, the material was cDNA or gDNA derived from T cells, B-cell-depleted T cells, or PBMCs.

Germline CDR1 SGHTA, CDR2 FQGTGA. V was clipped by 3 bases and J by 4 bases; unmatched bases: 2. This CDR3 spans 13 amino acids. This chain joins TRBV7-3 and TRBJ2-7, with TRBD1 matching 8 bases. This TCR was recovered from a middle-aged man with acute or convalescent COVID-19. The sequenced sample consisted of peripheral blood. CDR3 loop: CASSFGTGYEQYF. CDR3 nucleotides: TGTGCCAGCAGCTTTGGGACAGGATACGAGCAGTACTTC.